These 4 T cell receptor beta chains were all obtained from the same sample, sequenced in a study of T cells in Graves' hyperthyroidism and ophthalmopathy. The source material, RNA transcripts, was used to amplify TCR beta CDR3 regions. Researchers ran a first-round RT-PCR on the TCR CDR3 using the HTBI primer set. TCRdb independently ran MiXCR on the multiplex PCR reads; one entry per CDR3 protein. The sample has some 320,000 distinct CDR3 sequences, roughly an eighth seen once. The source material was blood. The source is a woman in her thirties or forties with Graves' ophthalmopathy.

This clonotype turned up a few times. The rearrangement joins TRBV3-1 to TRBJ1-2; D not certain. The CDR3 sequence is 18 residues long. CDR1 is LGHDT, CDR2 YNNKEL, per germline (reference sequence). Trimming removed 0 bases at V and 5 bases at J, with 22 bases between. The CDR3 reads CASSQDWLERVKLYGYTF. The CDR3 DNA sequence: TGTGCCAGCAGCCAAGATTGGCTCGAGAGGGTTAAGCTTTATGGCTACACCTTC.

The rearrangement uses TRBV28 and TRBJ2-7; D is uncertain. The germline V and J ends were trimmed by 7 bases and 3 bases, with 7 bases remaining between them. The germline V gene has CDR1 MDHEN and CDR2 SYDVKM. The CDR3 has 11 amino acids. The CDR3 protein is CASNNRYEQYF. The CDR3 coding sequence is TGTGCCAGCAACAACCGCTACGAGCAGTACTTC.

This clonotype has just a few counts. The V call is TRBV20-1, the J call TRBJ1-1; no firm D call. The germline V and J ends were trimmed by 5 bases and 6 bases, with 22 bases remaining between them. This CDR3 has 15 amino acids. Per the germline V gene, CDR1 is DFQATT and CDR2 is SNEGSKA (reference sequence). Here the CDR3 reads CSAFSPTSTPPEAFF. The DNA for the CDR3 is TGCAGTGCTTTTTCCCCTACAAGCACGCCTCCTGAAGCTTTCTTT.

This chain links TRBV20-1 with TRBJ1-1, with no clear D. The CDR3 is 11 residues long. V dropped 6 bases and J dropped 4 bases, with 9 bases sitting between them. Germline loops: CDR1 DFQATT, CDR2 SNEGSKA (reference sequence). The CDR3 loop reads CSAGGSTEAFF. The CDR3 bases are TGCAGTGCCGGAGGGAGCACTGAAGCTTTCTTT.